The rows below give T cell receptor beta chains drawn from one sample of a study of cytomegalovirus exposure and HLA in healthy donors. Produced via immunoSEQ multiplex PCR; TCRdb's table is partial and in-frame only. This table has about 170,000 clones, roughly 85% appearing once. What was sequenced was PBMCs. The receptor set was obtained from a man between 18 and 35 years old in good health and CMV-seropositive. The CDR3 runs from the conserved cysteine through the conserved F or W. D genes are given only for firm matches. Clone size is not always given. Where it is, it says once, few, many or a class for expanded clones.

TRBD1,TRBJ1-1,NA,TRBV6-1,TGTGCCAGCCTAACAGGGGACACTGAAGCTTTCTTT,CASLTGDTEAFF
NA,TRBJ1-2,NA,TRBV7-9,TGTGCCAGCAGCTTAGTACAGCTATTAGGATATGGTTATGGCTACACCTTC,CASSLVQLLGYGYGYTF
NA,TRBJ1-3,NA,TRBV9,TGTGCCAGCAGCCCATCTAAAGCGCCCTCTGGAAACACCATATATTTT,CASSPSKAPSGNTIYF
TRBD1,TRBJ1-6,NA,TRBV7-2,TGTGCCAGCAGCTTAGCAGGGACAGGGTTCTCACCCCTCCACTTT,CASSLAGTGFSPLHF
NA,TRBJ2-1,NA,TRBV5-1,TGCGCCAGCAAAGGCGGGGTGATGAGCAATGAGCAGTTCTTC,CASKGGVMSNEQFF
TRBD1,TRBJ2-7,NA,TRBV5-5,TGTGCCAGCAGCTCTACAGGGGGTATAACCTACGAGCAGTACTTC,CASSSTGGITYEQYF
TRBD1,TRBJ1-4,NA,TRBV4-1,TGCGCCAGCAGCCACCGACAGGGGTTAAATGAAAAACTGTTTTTT,CASSHRQGLNEKLFF
TRBD2,TRBJ2-1,NA,TRBV6-6,TGTGCCAGCAGCCAAACCGGGACTAGCGGGGGGGAGCAGTTCTTC,CASSQTGTSGGEQFF
TRBD2,TRBJ2-5,NA,TRBV18,TGTGCCAGCTCACCACCGGGACTAGCTTTAGAGACCCAGTACTTC,CASSPPGLALETQYF
TRBD2,TRBJ2-5,NA,TRBV5-1,TGCGCCAGCAGATCGGTAGCGGGGGGCCAAGAGACCCAGTACTTC,CASRSVAGGQETQYF
NA,TRBJ2-3,NA,TRBV7-3,TGTGCCAGCAGCTTGGGCGGGGGCCCCACAGATACGCAGTATTTT,CASSLGGGPTDTQYF
NA,TRBJ1-3,NA,TRBV19,TGTGCCAGTAGAGCTACCACAGGGACTGGAAACACCATATATTTT,CASRATTGTGNTIYF
TRBD2,TRBJ2-3,NA,TRBV25-1,TGTGCCAGCAGTGCCGGCGGGGGGGACACAGATACGCAGTATTTT,CASSAGGGDTDTQYF
TRBD1,TRBJ1-2,NA,TRBV7-2,TGTGCCAGCAGCTATGACAGGGGGCGCAGGAGTGGCTACACCTTC,CASSYDRGRRSGYTF
NA,TRBJ2-5,NA,TRBV5-1,TGCGCCAGCAGCTTGGGCAGCCAAGAGACCCAGTACTTC,CASSLGSQETQYF
TRBD1,TRBJ1-3,NA,TRBV4-3,TGCGCCAGCAGCCAAGGCACCCCCAGGGGGCGGAACACCATATATTTT,CASSQGTPRGRNTIYF
NA,TRBJ2-7,NA,TRBV4-3,TGCGCCAGCAGCCAGTCTTGGGCGGGACAGCCCTACGAGCAGTACTTC,CASSQSWAGQPYEQYF
TRBD2,TRBJ2-1,NA,TRBV11-3,TGTGCCAGCCAGCGGGACTCCACCTACAATGAGCAGTTCTTC,CASQRDSTYNEQFF
NA,TRBJ2-7,NA,TRBV4-3,TGCGCCAGCAGCCAAGAACCCGACAGTACCTACGAGCAGTACTTC,CASSQEPDSTYEQYF
NA,TRBJ1-4,few,TRBV5-1,TGCGCCAGCAGTCTGGGGATTCGGCAGGGTGTTTTT,CASSLGIRQGVF
TRBD1,TRBJ2-4,NA,TRBV25-1,TGTGCCAGCAGACCCAATACAGGGGTAGCCAAAAACATTCAGTACTTC,CASRPNTGVAKNIQYF
NA,TRBJ1-1,NA,TRBV6-5,TGTGCCAGCACCGACACAACCATGAACACTGAAGCTTTCTTT,CASTDTTMNTEAFF
TRBD2,TRBJ2-1,few,TRBV7-6,TGTGCCAGCAGCTTATTGGGGACTAGCGGGGGGTTCAATGAGCAGTTCTTC,CASSLLGTSGGFNEQFF
NA,TRBJ2-3,NA,TRBV7-9,TGTGCCAGCAGCTTAGATTCCGCAGATACGCAGTATTTT,CASSLDSADTQYF
TRBD1,TRBJ1-2,NA,TRBV6-5,TGTGCCAGCAGACTAGGGGGCTCGAACTATGGCTACACCTTC,CASRLGGSNYGYTF
TRBD1,TRBJ2-3,NA,TRBV6-5,TGTGCCAGCACGAAACGAGGGGGCGCGAAGTATTTT,CASTKRGGAKYF
NA,TRBJ1-4,NA,TRBV29-1,TGCAGCGTCGACACCGGGGAACTGTTTTTT,CSVDTGELFF
TRBD2,TRBJ2-1,once,TRBV6-1,TGTGCCAGCAGTGAGAGACTAGCGGGCCTTACCTCCTACAATGAGCAGTTCTTC,CASSERLAGLTSYNEQFF
TRBD1,TRBJ1-5,NA,TRBV7-6,TGTGCCAGCAGCTCCGGGACAGGGAATCAGCCCCAGCATTTT,CASSSGTGNQPQHF
NA,TRBJ1-2,NA,TRBV7-9,TGTGCCAGCAGCCCCCAAGAGGGGGCTAACTATGGCTACACCTTC,CASSPQEGANYGYTF
NA,TRBJ1-1,NA,TRBV7-2,TGTGCCAGCAGCTTGTACAAGAACACTGAAGCTTTCTTT,CASSLYKNTEAFF
NA,TRBJ1-3,NA,TRBV7-8,TGTGCCAGCAGCACATACAGGGTTCCGGGAAACACCATATATTTT,CASSTYRVPGNTIYF
TRBD1,TRBJ2-7,NA,TRBV30,TGTGCCTGGACTCACAGGGGATCAATGTCCTACGAGCAGTACTTC,CAWTHRGSMSYEQYF
NA,TRBJ2-7,NA,TRBV5-6,TGTGCCAGCAGCTTGAGGAGATTCTACGAGCAGTACTTC,CASSLRRFYEQYF
NA,TRBJ1-2,NA,TRBV7-2,TGTGCCAGCGGAACAGGACCAGCTAACTATGGCTACACCTTC,CASGTGPANYGYTF
NA,TRBJ1-2,NA,TRBV29-1,TGCAGGATGACGAAGAGGGGCACAGGGTTTAACTATGGCTACACCTTC,CRMTKRGTGFNYGYTF
NA,TRBJ1-6,NA,TRBV2,TGTGCCAGCAGCGGGGGAGGGGTCGGATCACCCCTCCACTTT,CASSGGGVGSPLHF
NA,TRBJ2-3,NA,TRBV5-6,TGTGCCAGCAGCTTGGGGCCGAGCACAGATACGCAGTATTTT,CASSLGPSTDTQYF
NA,TRBJ1-4,NA,TRBV29-1,TGCAGCGTTAGAACAGGGGAAAAACTGTTTTTT,CSVRTGEKLFF
NA,TRBJ2-7,few,TRBV18,TGTGCCAGCTCACCCGAGGGGGACGTCTACGAGCAGTACTTC,CASSPEGDVYEQYF
TRBD1,TRBJ2-3,few,TRBV2,TGTGCCAGCAGTGAGCTGGGACAGGGGTCAGATACGCAGTATTTT,CASSELGQGSDTQYF
TRBD1,TRBJ2-2,once,TRBV10-3,TGTGCCACCTACGGAACCGGGACAGCAAGCGGGGAGCTGTTTTTT,CATYGTGTASGELFF
NA,TRBJ2-1,NA,TRBV11-1,TGTGCCAGCACCCGGAGGGGGGGCCAGTACAATGAGCAGTTCTTC,CASTRRGGQYNEQFF
TRBD1,TRBJ1-1,NA,TRBV4-3,TGCGCCAGCAGCCCGGGACAGGGAATGAACACTGAAGCTTTCTTT,CASSPGQGMNTEAFF
TRBD1,TRBJ1-6,few,TRBV7-2,TGTGCCAGCAGCTTAGGGACAGGATTTTCACCCCTCCACTTT,CASSLGTGFSPLHF
TRBD1,TRBJ1-4,NA,TRBV4-3,TGCGCCAGCAGCCGCCGCTCCACAGGGGGCGGTGAAAAACTGTTTTTT,CASSRRSTGGGEKLFF
TRBD1,TRBJ2-7,NA,TRBV9,TGTGCCAGCACCCCGACAGGGGGCGCGGACGAGCAGTACTTC,CASTPTGGADEQYF
NA,TRBJ1-3,NA,TRBV6-1,TGTGCCAGCAGTGTGGGACACGAGACGAACACCATATATTTT,CASSVGHETNTIYF
TRBD1,TRBJ1-2,NA,TRBV7-2,TGTGCCAGCAGCCTCAAAGGCACGGGACAGGGTGATGGCTACACCTTC,CASSLKGTGQGDGYTF
TRBD1,TRBJ1-6,NA,TRBV30,TGTGCCTGGTCGGGACAGAACAATTCACCCCTCCACTTT,CAWSGQNNSPLHF
NA,TRBJ1-1,once,TRBV5-5,TGTGCCAGCAGCTTGCCTTTACGGGTCACCGAAGCTTTCTTT,CASSLPLRVTEAFF
TRBD1,TRBJ2-1,NA,TRBV30,TGTGCCTGGAGGAGAGGACAGGGGCACAATGAGCAGTTCTTC,CAWRRGQGHNEQFF
NA,TRBJ2-2,NA,TRBV19,TGTGCCAGTAGTGGTCCGGGGACGAACACCGGGGAGCTGTTTTTT,CASSGPGTNTGELFF
TRBD1,TRBJ1-1,NA,TRBV2,TGTGCCAGCAGCTCTGACAGGGGGGCTGAAGCTTTCTTT,CASSSDRGAEAFF
NA,TRBJ1-2,NA,TRBV7-8,TGTGCCAGCAGCTCCTTTGATGGAGGGAACTATGGCTACACCTTC,CASSSFDGGNYGYTF
TRBD2,TRBJ2-3,NA,TRBV29-1,TGCAGCGTTGACGGGGGGGCGGCAGATACGCAGTATTTT,CSVDGGAADTQYF